One sample yielded the 7 T cell receptor beta chains listed below, sequenced in a study of cytomegalovirus exposure and HLA in healthy donors. The table came from immunoSEQ multiplex PCR; TCRdb's copy has only in-frame clones and leaves some out. The data contain around 120,000 clones, approximately 91% of them singletons. The specimen was PBMCs. Every receptor here comes from a man aged 18 to 30 in good health and CMV-seropositive.

The chain uses TRBV6-4 and TRBJ1-2, with D perhaps matching TRBD1 (6 bases). The germline gives CDR1 MRHNA, CDR2 SNTAGT. V was clipped by 0 bases and J by 7 bases, with 12 bases between them. The CDR3 spans 14 residues. The CDR3 reads CASSDSTGSAGYTF. CDR3 nucleotide sequence: TGTGCCAGCAGTGACTCGACAGGTTCGGCTGGCTACACCTTC.

About this clone itself: The sample holds other DNA sequences that translate to the same CDR3. The chain recombines TRBV7-2 with TRBJ2-7; 7 bases agree with TRBD1. The V gene's germline CDR1 is SGHTA and CDR2 FQGNSA. The V and J ends lost 5 bases and 3 bases, in that order; junction bases with no gene match: 4. This CDR3 region has 13 residues. CDR3 sequence reads: CASSPRQGYEQYF. CDR3 bases: TGTGCCAGCAGCCCTAGACAGGGCTACGAGCAGTACTTC.

J is TRBJ2-2 and V is TRBV2; maybe TRBD2 (5 bases). The length of the CDR3 is 15 residues. The germline V and J ends were trimmed by 6 bases and 6 bases, with 17 bases remaining between them. Germline lookup yields CDR1 SNHLY and CDR2 FYNNEI. CDR3 DNA sequence: TGTGCCAGCAGACGGCCCTCTAGCTCAGCCGGGGAGCTGTTTTTT. Encoded protein: CASRRPSSSAGELFF.

On this clone itself: This may be a read error, as it is one base from a much larger clone. The CDR3 is CATTYGGNTEELFF. The CDR3 DNA reads TGCGCCACCACGTACGGGGGGAACACCGAGGAGCTGTTTTTT. This chain joins TRBV5-1 and TRBJ2-2; TRBD2 matches 7 bases. The germline V gene encodes CDR1 SGHRS and CDR2 YFSETQ. The CDR3 sequence is 14 residues long.

The genes are TRBV2 and TRBJ2-1, with 11 positions matching TRBD1. After removal of 7 bases from V and 7 bases from J, the junction contained 9 bases not matched to a gene. In germline, CDR1 is SNHLY, CDR2 FYNNEI. The CDR3 spans 15 residues. The CDR3 here is CASISGQGARNEQFF. CDR3 DNA: TGTGCCAGCATTTCAGGACAGGGGGCAAGGAATGAGCAGTTCTTC. Drawing the rest from reference TRBV2 and TRBJ2-1, the complete variable domain is EPEVTQTPSHQVTQMGQEVILRCVPISNHLYFYWYRQILGQKVEFLVSFYNNEISEKSEIFDDQFSVERPDGSNFTLKIRSTKLEDSAMYFCASISGQGARNEQFFGPGTRLTVL.

The chain links TRBV2 to TRBJ2-7, with D possibly matching TRBD2 (6 bases). CDR3 length equals 15 residues. Trimming shortened V by 6 bases and J by 4 bases, and 19 bases separated the two germline ends. Germline CDR1 SNHLY, CDR2 FYNNEI. Here the CDR3 reads CASSAGPREGYEQYF. The CDR3 DNA reads TGTGCCAGCAGCGCGGGGCCCCGTGAAGGGTACGAGCAGTACTTC. Full variable domain (missing parts from reference TRBV2 and TRBJ2-7): EPEVTQTPSHQVTQMGQEVILRCVPISNHLYFYWYRQILGQKVEFLVSFYNNEISEKSEIFDDQFSVERPDGSNFTLKIRSTKLEDSAMYFCASSAGPREGYEQYFGPGTRLTVT.

V gene TRBV10-3 combines with J gene TRBJ1-1; D is unresolved. V lost 7 bases and J 5 bases, leaving 11 bases between the germline ends. From germline, CDR1 is ENHRY and CDR2 SYGVKD. The CDR3 has 12 residues. The CDR3 DNA is TGTGCCATCAACTCGGAGGGAACTGAAGCTTTCTTT. It yields the protein CAINSEGTEAFF.